The 7 T cell receptor beta chains presented below share a single source sample, sequenced in a study of cytomegalovirus exposure and HLA in healthy donors. Primers included in the PCR were 60 Vbeta and 13 Jbeta primers. The data were produced by immunoSEQ multiplex PCR, yet TCRdb's version contains in-frame clones alone and is incomplete. This table holds fewer than 200,000 clones, over 70% found once. The sequenced sample consisted of PBMCs. These receptors all come from a woman between 25 and 40 years old in good health and CMV-seronegative.

The V gene is TRBV5-1, the J gene TRBJ2-3; 13 nucleotides line up with TRBD2. The V segment lost 4 bases and the J segment 2 bases; nucleotides outside the gene matches: 4. The CDR3 covers 16 residues. CDR1 is SGHRS and CDR2 is YFSETQ in the germline V gene. This CDR3 is CASSETSGGLTDTQYF. Here the CDR3 DNA reads TGCGCCAGCAGCGAGACTAGCGGGGGGCTCACAGATACGCAGTATTTT.

Concerning this clone itself: One end of the junction fails to match germline, which may point to a read error. This chain joins TRBV7-9 and TRBJ2-7, with a possible D match to TRBD2 (7 bases). CDR1 is SEHNR and CDR2 is FQNEAQ in the germline V gene (reference sequence). The CDR3 is made up of 14 amino acids. The chain's CDR3 is CSSSLGGGLGEQYF. The DNA for the CDR3 is TGTTCCAGCAGCTTGGGGGGGGGCCTGGGAGAGCAGTACTTC.

The chain has TRBV6-5 and TRBJ2-7; TRBD2 might be the D (6 bases). Germline CDR1 reads MNHEY; CDR2 reads SVGAGI. There are 12 residues in the CDR3. Trimming removed 6 bases from V and 7 bases from J, with 13 bases in between. The CDR3 region has the DNA TGTGCCAGCAGAACCCCCAGCGGGGAGCAGTACTTC. As protein: CASRTPSGEQYF.

V and J are TRBV5-1 and TRBJ1-4, with 10 bases lining up with TRBD1. This CDR3 has 15 amino acids. V lost 4 bases, J lost 12 bases, and 12 bases stayed unmatched. Germline V gene data show CDR1 as SGHRS and CDR2 as YFSETQ. The CDR3 bases are TGCGCCAGCAGCATCTCCGGACAGGGGGGTTCCCAACTGTTTTTT. Protein: CASSISGQGGSQLFF.

The chain uses TRBV7-2 and TRBJ1-2, with TRBD1 identical over 10 bases. The CDR3 is 14 residues long. Losses at the gene ends were 0 bases for V and 10 bases for J; bases not matched to a gene: 5. The germline V gene has CDR1 SGHTA and CDR2 FQGNSA. The CDR3 here is CASSLAPGQGNYTF. In DNA, the CDR3 is TGTGCCAGCAGCTTAGCGCCGGGACAGGGGAACTACACCTTC.

The rearrangement links TRBV7-9 to TRBJ2-3; TRBD2 agrees at 10 bases. Trimming at V came to 4 bases and at J to 5 bases, leaving 9 bases not matched to a gene. The germline gives CDR1 SEHNR, CDR2 FQNEAQ (reference sequence). This CDR3 has 16 residues. CDR3 amino acids: CASSSGLAGEVDTQYF. In DNA form, the CDR3 reads TGTGCCAGCAGCTCGGGGCTAGCGGGAGAAGTAGATACGCAGTATTTT. Variable domain in full (rest from reference TRBV7-9 and TRBJ2-3): DTGVSQNPRHKITKRGQNVTFRCDPISEHNRLYWYRQTLGQGPEFLTYFQNEAQLEKSRLLSDRFSAERPKGSFSTLEIQRTEQGDSAMYLCASSSGLAGEVDTQYFGPGTRLTVL.

The CDR3 reads CASSFRDRYNQPQHF. The CDR3 nucleotides are TGTGCCAGCAGTTTCCGGGACAGATACAATCAGCCCCAGCATTTT. This rearrangement joins TRBV28 to TRBJ1-5; 7 bases match TRBD1. CDR3 length: 15 residues. V was pared by 3 bases and J by 3 bases, with 5 bases of the junction left unmatched. Germline assignment: CDR1 MDHEN and CDR2 SYDVKM.